This TCR beta chain was sequenced for a study of blood T cell repertoires in COVID-19. Study-level background: COVID-19 samples collected from the United States, Italy and Spain covered acute and convalescent phases.

The authors' processing: Counts of nucleated cells, estimated from reference gene primer amplification, were obtained. Sequencing used immunoSEQ multiplex PCR; TCRdb keeps in-frame clones, though not all of them. D and trimming come from the DNA, and the V and J calls and clone size come from that table. Counted here are more than 150,000 clones, 80% occurring once; the ten biggest clones make up over 0.5%. V shed 2 bases, J shed 5 bases, and the junction held 4 bases outside the gene matches. CDR3 length: 14 amino acids. Germline V gene sequence: CDR1 SGDLS, CDR2 YYNGEE. The sequenced sample was peripheral blood. The TCR comes from a man aged 55 to 69 with acute or convalescent COVID-19. V and J are TRBV9 and TRBJ1-3; 7 bases fit TRBD1. Here the CDR3 DNA reads TGTGCCAGCAGCGTTGAGACAGGGCGAAACACCATATATTTT. Protein: CASSVETGRNTIYF.